These 5 T cell receptor beta chains share one sample of origin, sequenced in a study of shared clonotypes between healthy human individuals (dated by TCRdb to 2020 to 2022). CD8 naive samples consisted of CD45RO-negative cells that were positively selected for CCR7, yielding a CD45RA+CCR7+ population without TemRA cells. Library preparation employed the immunoSEQ multiplex PCR assay. The table was pulled from immuneACCESS by TCRdb, which kept in-frame rearrangements only. Such tables lose some clones; where checked, under half of the loss comes from unresolved V genes, and the rest has no known cause. For this sample the table gives roughly 2.1 million clones, of which approximately 94% were detected only once. The ten largest make up 1.7% of the sample. The sample taken for sequencing was naive CD8+ T cells from PBMCs. The cell subset or site tag for this specimen amounts to: CD45RA+CCR7+. The source of these receptors is a man aged 18 to 29 in good health. Some clones in this sample may be carry-over from other donors' samples.

V gene TRBV27 combines with J gene TRBJ2-2; 7 nucleotides agree with TRBD2. The germline gives CDR1 MNHEY, CDR2 SMNVEV (reference sequence). This CDR3 spans 14 amino acids. Trimming removed 3 bases from V and 8 bases from J; junction bases left unmatched: 6. CDR3 coding DNA: TGTGCCAGCAGTTTTGGCGGGAGTGGGGGGGAGCTGTTTTTT. Encoded protein: CASSFGGSGGELFF.

As to this clone: Other DNA sequences of this sample code for an identical CDR3. J is TRBJ2-3 and V is TRBV15, with TRBD2 matching 7 bases. This CDR3 contains 14 residues. V lost 9 bases, J lost 0 bases, and 6 bases stayed unmatched. Germline V gene data show CDR1 as LNHNV and CDR2 as YYDKDF (reference sequence). The CDR3: CATSLAESTDTQYF. CDR3 in DNA: TGTGCCACTTCCCTAGCGGAAAGCACAGATACGCAGTATTTT. Full variable domain (rest looked up from reference TRBV15 and TRBJ2-3): DAMVIQNPRYQVTQFGKPVTLSCSQTLNHNVMYWYQQKSSQAPKLLFHYYDKDFNNEADTPDNFQSRRPNTSFCFLDIRSPGLGDTAMYLCATSLAESTDTQYFGPGTRLTVL.

The gene calls are TRBV20-1 and TRBJ2-7; D may be TRBD1 (5 bases). Germline lookup yields CDR1 DFQATT and CDR2 SNEGSKA (reference sequence). This CDR3 region has 10 residues. Trimming shortened V by 5 bases and J by 7 bases, and 9 bases separated the two germline ends. The CDR3: CSAGNREQYF. CDR3 nucleotides: TGCAGTGCTGGCAACAGGGAGCAGTACTTC.

Remarks on this clone: This CDR3 is also generated by other DNA sequences in the sample. The V gene is TRBV27, the J gene TRBJ2-2, with D unresolved. There are 15 residues in the CDR3. Germline CDR1 MNHEY, CDR2 SMNVEV (reference sequence). Trimming removed 0 bases at V and 1 base at J, with 6 bases between. Written as DNA, the CDR3 is TGTGCCAGCAGTTTATCCCCTGAGAACACCGGGGAGCTGTTTTTT. Amino acid sequence: CASSLSPENTGELFF.

This chain joins TRBV5-4 and TRBJ1-2; 9 bases agree with TRBD1. This CDR3 contains 13 residues. V lost 4 bases, J lost 8 bases, and 6 bases stayed unmatched. The V gene's germline CDR1 is SGHNT and CDR2 YYREEE (reference sequence). In nucleotides, the CDR3 is TGTGCCAGCAGCCCACAGGGGGCGGAAGGCTACACCTTC. Residues: CASSPQGAEGYTF.